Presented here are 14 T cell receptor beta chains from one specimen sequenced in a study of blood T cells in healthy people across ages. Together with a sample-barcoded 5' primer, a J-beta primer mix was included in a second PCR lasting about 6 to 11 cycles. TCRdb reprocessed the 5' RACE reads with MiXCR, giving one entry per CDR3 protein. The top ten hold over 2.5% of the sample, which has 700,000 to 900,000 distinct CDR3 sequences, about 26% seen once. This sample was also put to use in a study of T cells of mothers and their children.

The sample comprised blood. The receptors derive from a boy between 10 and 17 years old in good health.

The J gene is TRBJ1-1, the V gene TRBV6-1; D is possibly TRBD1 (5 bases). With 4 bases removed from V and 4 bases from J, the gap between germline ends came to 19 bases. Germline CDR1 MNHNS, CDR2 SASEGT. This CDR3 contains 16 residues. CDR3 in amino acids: CASSGSRRKRGTEAFF. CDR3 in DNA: TGTGCCAGCAGTGGGAGCCGGAGAAAAAGGGGCACTGAAGCTTTCTTT.

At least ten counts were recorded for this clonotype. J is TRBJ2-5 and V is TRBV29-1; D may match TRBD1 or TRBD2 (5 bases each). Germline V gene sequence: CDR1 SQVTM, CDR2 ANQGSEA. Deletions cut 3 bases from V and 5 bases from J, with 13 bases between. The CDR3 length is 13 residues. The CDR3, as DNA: TGCAGCGTTGAGGTGGGGCGCGGGGAGACCCAGTACTTC. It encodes CSVEVGRGETQYF.

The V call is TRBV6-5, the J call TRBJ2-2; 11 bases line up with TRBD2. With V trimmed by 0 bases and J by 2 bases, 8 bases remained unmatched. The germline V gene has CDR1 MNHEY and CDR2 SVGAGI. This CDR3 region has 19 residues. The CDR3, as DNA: TGTGCCAGCAGTTACTCTTCTAGCGGGAGGAATGTTAACACCGGGGAGCTGTTTTTT. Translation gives CASSYSSSGRNVNTGELFF.

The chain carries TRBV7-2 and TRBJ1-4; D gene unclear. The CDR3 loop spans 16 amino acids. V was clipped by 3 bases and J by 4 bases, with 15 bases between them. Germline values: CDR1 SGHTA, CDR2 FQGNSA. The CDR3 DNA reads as TGTGCCAGCAGCTTGCGACCCCGGCGGGGTAATGAAAAACTGTTTTTT. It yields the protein CASSLRPRRGNEKLFF.

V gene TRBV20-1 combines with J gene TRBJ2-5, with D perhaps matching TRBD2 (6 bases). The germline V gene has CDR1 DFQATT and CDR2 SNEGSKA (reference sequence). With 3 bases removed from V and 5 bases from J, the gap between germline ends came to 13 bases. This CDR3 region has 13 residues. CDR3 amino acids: CSARRDLGETQYF. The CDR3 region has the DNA TGCAGTGCTAGGCGGGACCTGGGGGAGACCCAGTACTTC.

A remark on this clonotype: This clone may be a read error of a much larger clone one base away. DNA for the CDR3: TGTGCCAGCAGCTTAGGCGGGGGGTACGATGAGCAGTTCTTC. Its protein product is CASSLGGGYDEQFF. This chain links TRBV11-3 with TRBJ2-5, with 8 bases fitting TRBD2. Near its end, the DNA agrees better with TRBJ2-1, so the J call may be wrong. Per germline, CDR1 SGHNT and CDR2 YENEEA. The CDR3 totals 14 residues.

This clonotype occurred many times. The CDR3 reads CASSYPGQGQETQYF. CDR3 DNA: TGTGCCAGCAGTTACCCCGGACAGGGCCAAGAGACCCAGTACTTC. This chain joins TRBV6-6 and TRBJ2-5, with TRBD1 matching over 8 bases. This CDR3 has 15 residues. V lost 2 bases and J lost 1; bases outside the gene matches: 3. The germline gives CDR1 MNHNY, CDR2 SVGAGI (reference sequence).

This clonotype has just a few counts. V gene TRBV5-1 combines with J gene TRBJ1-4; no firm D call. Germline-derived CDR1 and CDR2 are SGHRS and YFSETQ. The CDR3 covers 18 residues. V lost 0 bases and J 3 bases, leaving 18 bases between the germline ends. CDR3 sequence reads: CASSLEADMSSANEKLFF. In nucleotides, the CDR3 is TGCGCCAGCAGCTTGGAAGCAGATATGAGTTCGGCTAATGAAAAACTGTTTTTT.

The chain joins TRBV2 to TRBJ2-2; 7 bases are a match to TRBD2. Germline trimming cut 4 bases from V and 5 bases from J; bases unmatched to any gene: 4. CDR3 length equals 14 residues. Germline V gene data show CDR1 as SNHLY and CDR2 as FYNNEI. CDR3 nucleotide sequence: TGTGCCAGCAGTGGGCGGGGGAGGACCGGGGAGCTGTTTTTT. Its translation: CASSGRGRTGELFF.

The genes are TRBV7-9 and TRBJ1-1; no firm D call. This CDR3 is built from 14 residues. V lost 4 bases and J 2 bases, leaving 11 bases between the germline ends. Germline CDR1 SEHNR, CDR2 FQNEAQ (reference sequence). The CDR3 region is CASSSIVGNTEAFF. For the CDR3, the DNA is TGTGCCAGCAGCTCTATCGTGGGAAACACTGAAGCTTTCTTT.

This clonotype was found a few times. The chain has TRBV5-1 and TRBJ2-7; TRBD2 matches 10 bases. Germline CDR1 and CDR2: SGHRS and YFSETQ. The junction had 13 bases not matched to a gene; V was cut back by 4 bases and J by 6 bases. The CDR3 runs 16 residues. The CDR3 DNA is TGCGCCAGCAGCCCCAATCCCCTTAGCGGGGGGTTCGAGCAGTACTTC. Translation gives CASSPNPLSGGFEQYF.

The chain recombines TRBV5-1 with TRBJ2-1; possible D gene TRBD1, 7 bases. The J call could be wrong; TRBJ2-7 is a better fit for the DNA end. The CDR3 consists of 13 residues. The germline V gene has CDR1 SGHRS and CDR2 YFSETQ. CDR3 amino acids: CASRPTGRYEQYF. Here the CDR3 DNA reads TGCGCCAGCAGACCGACAGGGAGGTACGAGCAGTACTTC.

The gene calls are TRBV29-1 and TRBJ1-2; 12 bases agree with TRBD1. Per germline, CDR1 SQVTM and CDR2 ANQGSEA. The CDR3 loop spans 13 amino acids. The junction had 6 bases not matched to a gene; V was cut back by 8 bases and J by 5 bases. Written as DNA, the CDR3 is TGCAGCTCGGGACAGGGGGCATCGTATGGCTACACCTTC. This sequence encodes CSSGQGASYGYTF.

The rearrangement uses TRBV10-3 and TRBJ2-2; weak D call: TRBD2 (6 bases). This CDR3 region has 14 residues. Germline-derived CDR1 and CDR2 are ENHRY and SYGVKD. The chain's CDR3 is CASRELADTGELFF. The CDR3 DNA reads TGTGCATCCCGGGAACTAGCCGACACCGGGGAGCTGTTTTTT.